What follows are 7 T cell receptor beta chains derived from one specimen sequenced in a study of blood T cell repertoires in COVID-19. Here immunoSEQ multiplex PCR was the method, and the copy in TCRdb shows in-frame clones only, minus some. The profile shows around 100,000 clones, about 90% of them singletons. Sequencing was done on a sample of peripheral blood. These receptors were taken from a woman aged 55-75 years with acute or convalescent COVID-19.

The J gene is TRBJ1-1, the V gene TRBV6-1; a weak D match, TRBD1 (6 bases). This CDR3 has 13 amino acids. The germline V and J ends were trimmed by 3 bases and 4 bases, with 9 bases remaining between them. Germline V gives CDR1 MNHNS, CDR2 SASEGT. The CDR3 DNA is TGTGCCAGCAGTGAGCAGGGGCGCACTGAAGCTTTCTTT. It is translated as CASSEQGRTEAFF.

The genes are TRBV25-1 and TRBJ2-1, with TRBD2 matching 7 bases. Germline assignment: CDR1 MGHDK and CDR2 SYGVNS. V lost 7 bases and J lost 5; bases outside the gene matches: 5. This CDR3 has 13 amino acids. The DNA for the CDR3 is TGTGCCAGCAAAGCGGGGCACAACAATGAGCAGTTCTTC. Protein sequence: CASKAGHNNEQFF.

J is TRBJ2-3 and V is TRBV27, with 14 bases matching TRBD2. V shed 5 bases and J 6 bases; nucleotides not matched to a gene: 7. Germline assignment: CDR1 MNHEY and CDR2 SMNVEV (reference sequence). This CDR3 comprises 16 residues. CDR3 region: CASSLTSGRADDTQYF. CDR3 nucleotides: TGTGCCAGCAGTCTGACTAGCGGGAGGGCGGACGATACGCAGTATTTT.

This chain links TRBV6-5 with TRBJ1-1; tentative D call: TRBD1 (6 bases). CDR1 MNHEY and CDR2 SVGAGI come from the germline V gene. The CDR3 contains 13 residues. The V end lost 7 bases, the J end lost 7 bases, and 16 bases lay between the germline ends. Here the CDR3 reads CASNLGQNDEAFF. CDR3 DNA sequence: TGTGCCAGCAACCTCGGACAGAACGATGAAGCTTTCTTT.

The CDR3 DNA follows: TGTGCCAGCAGCCAAGAGGGAGTGTCGAATCAGCCCCAGCATTTT. It codes for CASSQEGVSNQPQHF. The V call is TRBV9, the J call TRBJ1-5; D uncertain. V was shortened by 4 bases and J by 4 bases, with 15 bases between the two germline ends. CDR1 and CDR2 from the germline V gene are SGDLS and YYNGEE. This CDR3 region has 15 residues.

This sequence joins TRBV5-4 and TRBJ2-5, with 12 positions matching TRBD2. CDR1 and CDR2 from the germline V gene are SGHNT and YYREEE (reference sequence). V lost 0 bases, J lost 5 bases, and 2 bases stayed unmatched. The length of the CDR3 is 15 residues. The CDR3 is CASSLGLAGGETQYF. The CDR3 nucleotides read TGTGCCAGCAGCTTGGGGCTAGCGGGAGGGGAGACCCAGTACTTC.

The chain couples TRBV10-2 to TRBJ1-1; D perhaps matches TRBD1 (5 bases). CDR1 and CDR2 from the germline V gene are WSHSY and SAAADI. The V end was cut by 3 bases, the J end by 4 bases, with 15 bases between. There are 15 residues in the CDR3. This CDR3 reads CASSDGQGSRTEAFF. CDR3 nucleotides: TGCGCCAGCAGTGATGGGCAGGGCAGTCGCACTGAAGCTTTCTTT.